These 12 T cell receptor beta chains came from one sample sequenced in a study of CD8+ T cells in alopecia areata. In each case, RNA was isolated and then reverse transcribed into cDNA as the sequencing template. Here immunoSEQ multiplex PCR was the method, and the copy in TCRdb shows in-frame clones only, minus some. The sample has 150,000 to 250,000 clones, 60% to 70% seen once. Treatment denoted: oral pan-JAK inhibitor, 5-10 mg twice daily. The starting material was CD4+ T cells sorted from blood, obtained at week 4, from a patient treated with tofacitinib. Every receptor here comes from a human donor with alopecia areata.

V and J are TRBV7-6 and TRBJ2-5, with D perhaps matching TRBD1 or TRBD2 (5 bases each). Trimming left V 1 base short and J 5 bases short, with 11 bases between. The CDR3 sequence is 14 residues long. Germline lookup yields CDR1 SGHVS and CDR2 FNYEAQ. Here the CDR3 DNA reads TGTGCCAGCAGCTTAGTAGCTGGGGACGAGACCCAGTACTTC. As protein: CASSLVAGDETQYF. The whole variable domain, filled in from reference TRBV7-6 and TRBJ2-5, reads GAGVSQSPRYKVTKRGQDVALRCDPISGHVSLYWYRQALGQGPEFLTYFNYEAQQDKSGLPNDRFSAERPEGSISTLTIQRTEQRDSAMYRCASSLVAGDETQYFGPGTRLLVL.

As for this clone: The same CDR3 also results from other DNA sequences found in this sample. The chain is built from TRBV4-3 and TRBJ1-5; the D is unclear. The V gene's germline CDR1 is LGHNA and CDR2 YSLEER. The CDR3 runs to 14 residues. V was clipped by 0 bases and J by 1 base, with 4 bases between them. This CDR3 is CASSQESSNQPQHF. CDR3 in DNA: TGCGCCAGCAGCCAAGAGTCGAGCAATCAGCCCCAGCATTTT.

This chain links TRBV30 with TRBJ1-1; D is unresolved. The CDR3 totals 11 residues. Germline V gene sequence: CDR1 GTSNPN, CDR2 SVGIG (reference sequence). V was shortened by 2 bases and J by 5 bases, with 6 bases between the two germline ends. DNA for the CDR3: TGTGCCTGGAGTCGTAGGACTGAAGCTTTCTTT. Translation: CAWSRRTEAFF.

The chain recombines TRBV29-1 with TRBJ2-7, with unresolved D. The CDR3 is made up of 13 amino acids. Trimming cost V 2 bases and J 2 bases, with 10 bases left between them. In germline, CDR1 is SQVTM, CDR2 ANQGSEA. The CDR3 nucleotides read TGCAGCGTTGAATGGGCAGCTACCTACGAGCAGTACTTC. This codes for CSVEWAATYEQYF.

This chain connects TRBV5-1 to TRBJ2-5; D possibly corresponds to TRBD2 (6 bases). The CDR3 runs to 14 residues. V gave up 3 bases and J gave up 5 bases, with 14 bases separating them. Germline lookup yields CDR1 SGHRS and CDR2 YFSETQ. CDR3 nucleotides: TGCGCCAGCAGCTGGGGGGACTCTTCGGAGACCCAGTACTTC. Its translation is CASSWGDSSETQYF.

This rearrangement joins TRBV19 to TRBJ2-2; 13 nucleotides align to TRBD2. The CDR3 spans 18 residues. CDR1 is LNHDA, CDR2 SQIVND, per germline (reference sequence). V was clipped by 5 bases and J by 1 base; unmatched bases: 7. The CDR3 nucleotides read TGTGCCAGTAGTCCTCGACTAGCGGGGGGCCTGAACACCGGGGAGCTGTTTTTT. Protein: CASSPRLAGGLNTGELFF.

The sample holds one count of this clone. The J gene is TRBJ2-6, the V gene TRBV6-5, with 7 bases fitting TRBD1. The CDR3 sequence is 15 residues long. The V gene's germline CDR1 is MNHEY and CDR2 SVGAGI. The junction had 5 bases not matched to a gene; V was cut back by 5 bases and J by 4 bases. The CDR3 here is CASSLLGGGANVLTF. The CDR3 DNA is TGTGCCAGCAGTCTACTAGGGGGCGGGGCCAACGTCCTGACTTTC.

This clone appeared a few times. The chain joins TRBV28 to TRBJ2-5; 9 nucleotides agree with TRBD1. Germline loops: CDR1 MDHEN, CDR2 SYDVKM. CDR3 length equals 16 residues. V was pared by 2 bases and J by 5 bases, with 9 bases of the junction left unmatched. The CDR3 DNA reads TGTGCCAGCAGTTTAGCTCCGGGACAGGGATCGGAGACCCAGTACTTC. Protein product: CASSLAPGQGSETQYF.

The V and J genes are TRBV11-2 and TRBJ2-5; D gene uncertain. V lost 4 bases, J lost 5 bases, and 5 bases lay in between. The CDR3 is made up of 11 amino acids. Germline lookup yields CDR1 SGHAT and CDR2 FQNNGV. In nucleotides, the CDR3 is TGTGCCAGCAGCTCTGGGGAGACCCAGTACTTC. This codes for CASSSGETQYF.

The chain carries TRBV6-5 and TRBJ2-7; TRBD1 might be the D (5 bases). V was clipped by 5 bases and J by 3 bases, with 8 bases between them. Per germline, CDR1 MNHEY and CDR2 SVGAGI. The CDR3 is made up of 12 amino acids. CDR3 in amino acids: CASSPQGYEQYF. CDR3 DNA: TGTGCCAGCAGTCCTCAGGGCTACGAGCAGTACTTC.

The V gene is TRBV29-1, the J gene TRBJ1-1; D may be TRBD1 (5 bases). Germline values: CDR1 SQVTM, CDR2 ANQGSEA. The CDR3 spans 13 residues. V dropped 8 bases and J dropped 3 bases, with 16 bases sitting between them. In DNA, the CDR3 is TGCAGCCTTTCGCGGGGGTGGGACACTGAAGCTTTCTTT. Protein product: CSLSRGWDTEAFF.

The chain is built from TRBV27 and TRBJ1-2; D gene uncertain. CDR1 is MNHEY, CDR2 SMNVEV, per germline (reference sequence). The V gene lost 5 bases and the J gene lost 4 bases, with 11 bases spanning the gap. CDR3 length equals 13 residues. The CDR3 bases are TGTGCCAGCAGTCCCCCGGGGTCCTATGGCTACACCTTC. It codes for CASSPPGSYGYTF.